The 14 T cell receptor beta chains listed next were all sequenced from one sample in a study of regulatory and conventional T cells in RAG deficiency. The sorted conventional CD4+ T cells were CD25-low and CD127-high, with genomic DNA sequenced. Some clones are missing from TCRdb's copy, which holds only in-frame ones; the method was immunoSEQ multiplex PCR. Counted here are 10,000 to 15,000 clones, 85% to 95% occurring once; the ten biggest clones make up 1.1%. The same data also contributed to another study, on regulatory T cells. That study adds: The primer mix had 52 TRBV and 13 TRBJ primers.

Sample: CD4+ effector T cells sorted from blood. These receptors were taken from a human donor in good health.

V gene TRBV5-1 combines with J gene TRBJ2-3; D remains ambiguous. Between the trimmed V and J ends, which lost 4 bases and 0 bases, there was a span of 6 bases. The CDR3 is made up of 13 amino acids. Germline V gene data show CDR1 as SGHRS and CDR2 as YFSETQ. The CDR3 protein is CASSPTSTDTQYF. CDR3 DNA: TGCGCCAGCAGCCCCACTAGCACAGATACGCAGTATTTT.

The rearrangement links TRBV19 to TRBJ1-1, with D perhaps TRBD1 (6 bases). Looked up from germline, CDR1 is LNHDA and CDR2 is SQIVND (reference sequence). This CDR3 region has 18 residues. Trimming took off 3 bases at V and 1 base at J, with 21 bases between the two ends. CDR3 DNA: TGTGCCAGTAGTATGGTGCGGGGGCCTGGTTTCCGGAACACTGAAGCTTTCTTT. As protein: CASSMVRGPGFRNTEAFF.

The genes are TRBV30 and TRBJ1-6, with 7 bases that match TRBD1. With V trimmed by 0 bases and J by 10 bases, 6 bases remained unmatched. Germline CDR1 GTSNPN, CDR2 SVGIG (reference sequence). The CDR3 consists of 14 residues. The CDR3 protein is CAWSVRDSWSPLHF. DNA of the CDR3: TGTGCCTGGAGTGTCCGGGACAGTTGGTCACCCCTCCACTTT.

DNA for the CDR3: TGTGCCAGCAGTAGAGGGGGCGTCTCCGAGCAGTACTTC. It codes for CASSRGGVSEQYF. This chain links TRBV25-1 with TRBJ2-7, with 7 bases aligning to TRBD1. This CDR3 is 13 amino acids long. The V gene's germline CDR1 is MGHDK and CDR2 SYGVNS. The V and J ends lost 5 bases and 6 bases, in that order; junction bases with no gene match: 7.

For this clone: At one of its ends the junction is not consistent with the germline gene, which may arise from a read error. The rearrangement joins TRBV5-4 to TRBJ1-5; possible D gene TRBD1, 6 bases. The CDR3 spans 14 residues. CDR1 is SGHNT and CDR2 is YYREEE in the germline V gene (reference sequence). CDR3 nucleotide sequence: TGTGCCAGCAGTACCAACTCAGAGACAGGCCCCGAGATTTTT. Translating gives CASSTNSETGPEIF.

This chain links TRBV10-3 with TRBJ2-3; D call uncertain. This CDR3 has 12 residues. Germline V gene lookup returns CDR1 ENHRY and CDR2 SYGVKD. V lost 3 bases and J lost 4, with 5 bases in between. The CDR3 loop is CAISESPDTQYF. The CDR3 DNA sequence: TGTGCCATCAGTGAATCCCCAGATACGCAGTATTTT.

The chain is built from TRBV11-1 and TRBJ2-3, with 11 bases fitting TRBD2. The V segment lost 5 bases and the J segment 2 bases; nucleotides outside the gene matches: 9. Germline V gene data show CDR1 as SGHAT and CDR2 as FQDESV (reference sequence). The CDR3 covers 17 residues. CDR3 nucleotides: TGTGCCAGCAGCCTGCGTATAGCGGGGGGGGACACAGATACGCAGTATTTT. Translating gives CASSLRIAGGDTDTQYF.

This clone was picked up one time. The V and J genes are TRBV30 and TRBJ2-4, with 7 nucleotides matching TRBD2. J lost 9 bases, V lost 0 bases, and 11 bases had no gene match. Germline assignment: CDR1 GTSNPN and CDR2 SVGIG (reference sequence). This CDR3 has 15 amino acids. The DNA for the CDR3 is TGTGCCTGGAGTGTACTAGCGAAACTTAGGGGCATTCAGTACTTC. This sequence encodes CAWSVLAKLRGIQYF.

CDR3 sequence reads: CASIGSADTQYF. DNA for the CDR3: TGTGCCAGCATCGGCAGTGCAGATACGCAGTATTTT. The chain joins TRBV2 to TRBJ2-3; D not resolved. Germline values: CDR1 SNHLY, CDR2 FYNNEI. The CDR3 spans 12 residues. Trimming cost V 7 bases and J 4 bases, with 9 bases left between them.

The chain is built from TRBV28 and TRBJ2-5; 9 nucleotides align to TRBD1. CDR3 size: 13 residues. Germline V gene data show CDR1 as MDHEN and CDR2 as SYDVKM. The V gene end was trimmed by 6 bases and the J gene end by 5 bases; junction bases not matched to a gene: 4. For the CDR3, the DNA is TGTGCCAGCAGGGGACAGGGATGGGAGACCCAGTACTTC. It translates to CASRGQGWETQYF.

This chain links TRBV6-5 with TRBJ1-2, with a tentative D call TRBD1 (6 bases). The CDR3 has 15 amino acids. The V end was cut by 7 bases, the J end by 3 bases, with 18 bases between. Germline-derived CDR1 and CDR2 are MNHEY and SVGAGI. The CDR3 region has the DNA TGTGCCAGCACCGGACCCACAGGGTCCGACTATGGCTACACCTTC. Amino acids: CASTGPTGSDYGYTF.

This clone was counted a few times. The chain uses TRBV5-4 and TRBJ2-7, with 10 nucleotides matching TRBD2. V dropped 1 base and J dropped 6; count of bases not matched to a gene: 7. Germline CDR1 reads SGHNT; CDR2 reads YYREEE (reference sequence). CDR3 length: 15 residues. This CDR3 is CASSLRGLAGAEQYF. The DNA for the CDR3 is TGTGCCAGCAGCTTGAGGGGCCTAGCGGGAGCCGAGCAGTACTTC.

V usage is TRBV18 and J usage is TRBJ1-4; no firm D call. V gave up 3 bases and J gave up 4 bases, with 6 bases separating them. Germline V gives CDR1 KGHSH, CDR2 LQKENI. The CDR3 contains 13 residues. CDR3 sequence reads: CASSPSRNEKLFF. CDR3 in DNA: TGTGCCAGCTCACCCAGTCGTAATGAAAAACTGTTTTTT.

J is TRBJ2-3 and V is TRBV18, with D perhaps matching TRBD2 (5 bases). The germline V gene encodes CDR1 KGHSH and CDR2 LQKENI. The CDR3 is made up of 15 amino acids. Trimming took 0 bases from V and 1 from J, leaving 8 bases between them. The DNA of the CDR3 is TGTGCCAGCTCACCACCGGGCGGGCGCACAGATACGCAGTATTTT. Translation: CASSPPGGRTDTQYF.